This T cell receptor beta chain was profiled in a study of T-cell reconstitution after alpha-beta-depleted transplantation in children. This clonotype has at least ten counts. Germline values: CDR1 SQVTM, CDR2 ANQGSEA. The length of the CDR3 is 14 residues. V was clipped by 4 bases and J by 8 bases, with 20 bases between them. Using unique molecular identifiers, the investigators prepared the TCRbeta library. TCRdb fed the PCR reads into MiXCR, producing one record per CDR3 protein. The table records roughly 190,000 distinct CDR3 sequences, about 14% of them present only once. Sequenced here: PBMCs from the stem cell graft donor, sampled from the stem cell graft. The TCR comes from a human donor who donated a stem cell graft to a child with acute lymphoblastic leukemia. The rearrangement links TRBV29-1 to TRBJ1-2; TRBD1 is a possible D gene (5 bases). The CDR3 region is CSVGVSGTPSGYTF. The CDR3 DNA is TGCAGCGTTGGGGTTTCCGGGACGCCAAGCGGCTACACCTTC.